A single sample is the source of the 3 T cell receptor beta chains below, sequenced in a study of T-cell reconstitution after alpha-beta-depleted transplantation in children. TCRbeta library preparation incorporated unique molecular identifiers. A single record per CDR3 protein comes from TCRdb applying MiXCR to the PCR reads. In the table there are 350,000 to 500,000 distinct CDR3 sequences, over 40% of which are singletons. The material was PBMCs, obtained before TCRalphabeta/CD19-depleted stem cell transplant. Every receptor here comes from a girl under 10 years old with aplastic anemia, due to receive a stem cell transplant.

This clonotype was recorded a few times. The rearrangement uses TRBV7-2 and TRBJ2-7; D is possibly TRBD2 (6 bases). CDR3 length equals 14 residues. Per the germline V gene, CDR1 is SGHTA and CDR2 is FQGNSA. V lost 4 bases, J lost 3 bases, and 13 bases lay in between. Here the CDR3 reads CASSSDRLVYEQYF. CDR3 DNA sequence: TGTGCCAGCAGCTCAGATAGACTAGTCTACGAGCAGTACTTC.

The chain has TRBV7-3 and TRBJ2-2; D is unclear. Trimming left V 5 bases short and J 5 bases short, with 9 bases between. Per the germline V gene, CDR1 is SGHTA and CDR2 is FQGTGA. This CDR3 is 13 amino acids long. In DNA, the CDR3 is TGTGCCAGCAGCCGCGGAACTACCGGGGAGCTGTTTTTT. The encoded protein is CASSRGTTGELFF.

This clonotype was counted ten times or more. The chain couples TRBV12-3 or TRBV12-4 to TRBJ2-7, with D unclear. The V end was cut by 3 bases, the J end by 3 bases, with 9 bases between. The CDR3 is 13 amino acids. Here the CDR3 reads CASSFGVRYEQYF. CDR3 DNA: TGTGCCAGCAGTTTCGGTGTCCGCTACGAGCAGTACTTC.